The clone carrying this T cell receptor (beta chain) appeared many times. This sample was taken from a study of blood T cell repertoires in COVID-19. Study-wide background: Italy, Spain and the United States were the sources of the convalescent and acute COVID-19 samples. Nucleic acid was either cDNA or gDNA, and it came from T cells, B-cell-depleted T cells, or PBMCs.

Source study methods: Amplifying reference gene primers gave estimates of nucleated cell counts. Sequenced by immunoSEQ multiplex PCR; TCRdb stores in-frame clones only, minus some. For V, J and clone size, that table is used; D and trimming come from the DNA. The table lists around 72,000 clones, less than 90% of them singletons. V shed 1 base, J shed 6 bases, and the junction held 3 bases outside the gene matches. This CDR3 has 15 amino acids. Germline V gives CDR1 SGHTA, CDR2 FQGTGA. The chain couples TRBV7-3 to TRBJ1-6; 7 bases line up with TRBD1. This clonotype originated in a woman at least 80 years old with acute or convalescent COVID-19. Sequences were obtained from peripheral blood. In DNA, the CDR3 is TGTGCCAGCAGCTTAAGTGGGACAGTTAATTCACCCCTCCACTTT. Encoded protein: CASSLSGTVNSPLHF.